This entry concerns a single T cell receptor beta chain. As yet, its antigen is unknown. This specimen belongs to a study of T-cell memory formation after mild COVID-19. A single record per CDR3 protein comes from TCRdb applying MiXCR to the 5' RACE reads. Of more than 250,000 distinct CDR3 sequences in the sample, under 20% were seen once. The germline gives CDR1 MDHEN, CDR2 SYDVKM. V lost 5 bases, J lost 4 bases, and 11 bases lay in between. This CDR3 spans 13 amino acids. Study-wide results and caveats: Nothing showed for sure that second-wave clones peaking on day 37 were SARS-CoV-2 specific. While clones contracting from day 15 to 85 were balanced between CD4 and CD8, later expanders leaned CD4+.

Sequences were obtained from PBMCs or a T cell subset sorted from them (not recorded which). The sequence derives from a man in his late teens or twenties who had mild COVID-19 (a few samples of this study predate the infection). Cell type and time point are not known. This chain links TRBV28 with TRBJ2-5; D gene ambiguous. The CDR3 region has the DNA TGTGCCAGCAGTATCTTTGGTCGAGAGACCCAGTACTTC. It codes for CASSIFGRETQYF.